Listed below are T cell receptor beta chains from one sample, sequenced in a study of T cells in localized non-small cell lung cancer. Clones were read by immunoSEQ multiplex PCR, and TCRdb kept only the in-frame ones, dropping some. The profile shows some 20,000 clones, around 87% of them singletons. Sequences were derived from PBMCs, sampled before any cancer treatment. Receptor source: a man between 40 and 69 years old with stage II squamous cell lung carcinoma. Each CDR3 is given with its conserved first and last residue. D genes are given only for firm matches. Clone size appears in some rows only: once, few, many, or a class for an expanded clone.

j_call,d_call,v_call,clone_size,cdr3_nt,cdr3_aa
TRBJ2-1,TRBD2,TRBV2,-,TGTGCCAGCAGTGTTGGGGCTAGCGGGGGGGTTGAGCAGTTCTTC,CASSVGASGGVEQFF
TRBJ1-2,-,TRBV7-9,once,TGTGCCAGCAGCTTGGCGCGGCCCCTGGGAGGCTACACCTTC,CASSLARPLGGYTF
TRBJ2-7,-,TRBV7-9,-,TGTGCCAGCAGCTCGGAGGGTTCCGAGCAGTACTTC,CASSSEGSEQYF
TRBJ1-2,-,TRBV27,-,TGTGCCAGCAACCCCTCGAGGGGGGACTATGGCTACACCTTC,CASNPSRGDYGYTF
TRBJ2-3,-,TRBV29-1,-,TGCAGCGTGACACACAGAGATAGCACAGATACGCAGTATTTT,CSVTHRDSTDTQYF
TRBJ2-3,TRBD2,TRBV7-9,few,TGTGCCAGCAGCCCTAGCGGAAACACAGATACGCAGTATTTT,CASSPSGNTDTQYF
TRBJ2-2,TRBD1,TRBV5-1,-,TGCGCCAGCCGCCGTGGACAGGGGGACACCGGGGAGCTGTTTTTT,CASRRGQGDTGELFF
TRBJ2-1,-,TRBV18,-,TGTGCCAGCTCACCAGGGCGAGTCAATGAGCAGTTCTTC,CASSPGRVNEQFF
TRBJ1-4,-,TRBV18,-,TGTGCCAGCTCACCCCGGGGGAATGAAAAACTGTTTTTT,CASSPRGNEKLFF
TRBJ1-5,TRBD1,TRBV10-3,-,TGTGCCATCAGTGACCTCGGACAGGGACATCAGCCCCAGCATTTT,CAISDLGQGHQPQHF
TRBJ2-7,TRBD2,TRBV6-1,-,TGTGCCAGCAGCCCTAGCGGGAGACCCACCTACGAGCAGTACTTC,CASSPSGRPTYEQYF
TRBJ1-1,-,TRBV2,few,TGTGCCAGCAGCTATTCCCCGAACACTGAAGCTTTCTTT,CASSYSPNTEAFF
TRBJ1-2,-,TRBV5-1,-,TGCGCCAGCAGCCAATTGGGGGAGGGCTACACCTTC,CASSQLGEGYTF
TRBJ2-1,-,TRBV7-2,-,TGTGCCAGCAGCTTAGGGACGTCTACCCACAATGAGCAGTTCTTC,CASSLGTSTHNEQFF